What follows are 14 T cell receptor beta chains derived from one specimen sequenced in a study of blood T cell repertoires in COVID-19. Clones were sequenced by immunoSEQ multiplex PCR, and TCRdb holds only the in-frame ones, with some missing. Altogether approximately 150,000 clones are present, less than 90% being singletons, with the ten largest covering under 10%. The sample taken for sequencing was peripheral blood. These receptors all stem from a man aged 25 to 45 with COVID-19, enrolled during active disease.

This chain uses TRBV7-6 with TRBJ2-7; possibly TRBD1 for D (6 bases). Germline CDR1 reads SGHVS; CDR2 reads FNYEAQ. The CDR3 is made up of 15 amino acids. Trimming shortened V by 3 bases and J by 1 base, and 13 bases separated the two germline ends. This CDR3 is CASSFSGTKSYEQYF. CDR3 in DNA: TGTGCCAGCAGCTTCTCCGGGACAAAGTCCTACGAGCAGTACTTC.

The rearrangement joins TRBV3-1 (or the pseudogene TRBV3-2) to TRBJ2-7, with a weak D call TRBD2 (6 bases). CDR3 length equals 15 residues. V was shortened by 0 bases and J by 6 bases, with 15 bases between the two germline ends. Germline V gene data show CDR1 as LGHDT and CDR2 as YNNKEL (reference sequence). The CDR3 loop is CASSQDIGRRGEQYF. The CDR3 DNA follows: TGTGCCAGCAGCCAAGATATAGGGAGGAGAGGCGAGCAGTACTTC.

This chain links TRBV4-3 with TRBJ1-2; D remains unclear. V was cut by 0 bases and J by 0 bases, with 8 bases left in between. This CDR3 has 15 amino acids. Germline values: CDR1 LGHNA, CDR2 YSLEER. The CDR3 coding sequence is TGCGCCAGCAGCCAAGATCCGGGAGCTAACTATGGCTACACCTTC. This gives the protein CASSQDPGANYGYTF.

The V gene is TRBV19, the J gene TRBJ1-3; D gene uncertain. Germline V gene lookup returns CDR1 LNHDA and CDR2 SQIVND (reference sequence). The V end was cut by 3 bases, the J end by 4 bases, with 13 bases between. The CDR3 loop spans 15 amino acids. DNA for the CDR3: TGTGCCAGTAGTATTCCCCGTCCGTCCGGAAACACCATATATTTT. Its translation is CASSIPRPSGNTIYF.

The chain is built from TRBV7-8 and TRBJ2-7; 12 bases agree with TRBD2. J gave up 4 bases and V 7 bases, and 5 bases lay outside the gene matches. Germline CDR1 reads SGHVS; CDR2 reads FQNEAQ. CDR3 size: 14 residues. CDR3 in amino acids: CASNLAGGPYEQYF. DNA for the CDR3: TGTGCCAGCAACCTAGCGGGAGGGCCGTACGAGCAGTACTTC. Combining the CDR3 with reference TRBV7-8 and TRBJ2-7 gives the whole variable domain GAGVSQSPRYKVAKRGQDVALRCDPISGHVSLFWYQQALGQGPEFLTYFQNEAQLDKSGLPSDRFFAERPEGSVSTLKIQRTQQEDSAVYLCASNLAGGPYEQYFGPGTRLTVT.

Regarding this clone: Other DNA sequences within the sample encode an identical CDR3. The chain combines TRBV7-2 with TRBJ2-1; TRBD2 matches 10 bases. Trimming removed 5 bases from V and 1 base from J; junction bases left unmatched: 2. This CDR3 spans 15 amino acids. CDR1 and CDR2 from the germline V gene are SGHTA and FQGNSA. CDR3 sequence: CASSLSGRSYNEQFF. The CDR3 DNA reads as TGTGCCAGCAGCCTTAGCGGGAGGTCCTACAATGAGCAGTTCTTC.

This clone has a handful of counts. V gene TRBV5-4 combines with J gene TRBJ1-1, with D perhaps matching TRBD1 (6 bases). V lost 0 bases and J 7 bases, leaving 16 bases between the germline ends. From germline, CDR1 is SGHNT and CDR2 YYREEE (reference sequence). CDR3 length equals 15 residues. The CDR3 DNA reads TGTGCCAGCAGCTTGGAATGGGACAATGTTCGTGAAGCTTTCTTT. Its protein is CASSLEWDNVREAFF.

The chain employs TRBV19 and TRBJ2-1; 13 bases match TRBD2. The CDR3 spans 13 residues. The germline CDR1 and CDR2 sequences are LNHDA and SQIVND (reference sequence). The ends lost 6 bases at V and 12 bases at J; junction bases unmatched: 5. The CDR3 DNA reads TGTGCCAGTAGCAGGGGACTAGCGGGATTGCAGTTCTTC. Residues: CASSRGLAGLQFF.

CDR3 in DNA: TGCAGCGTTTATACGGGAGAAACCCGGCCCGAGCAGTACTTC. Protein sequence: CSVYTGETRPEQYF. The J gene is TRBJ2-7, the V gene TRBV29-1; TRBD2 is a possible D gene (6 bases). Germline assignment: CDR1 SQVTM and CDR2 ANQGSEA. V was pared by 5 bases and J by 6 bases, with 20 bases between. This CDR3 has 14 residues.

The chain combines TRBV5-1 with TRBJ2-3, with TRBD2 matching 7 bases. The CDR3 length is 11 residues. Germline CDR1 is SGHRS and CDR2 is YFSETQ. V shed 7 bases and J 8 bases; nucleotides not matched to a gene: 4. CDR3 DNA: TGCGCCAGCCAAGGGAGGGGTACGCAGTATTTT. Protein sequence: CASQGRGTQYF.

The chain links TRBV6-1 to TRBJ1-5; TRBD1 matches at 8 bases. V trimming: 1 base; J trimming: 4 bases; junction bases outside the gene matches: 3. Germline values: CDR1 MNHNS, CDR2 SASEGT. CDR3 size: 15 residues. The CDR3 protein is CASSEGQGPNQPQHF. The CDR3 DNA is TGTGCCAGCAGTGAAGGACAGGGGCCGAATCAGCCCCAGCATTTT.

This clone came up a few times. The rearrangement joins TRBV6-6 to TRBJ1-5, with a tentative D call TRBD1 (6 bases). The CDR3 covers 13 residues. The V end was cut by 6 bases, the J end by 5 bases, with 11 bases between. Germline V gene lookup returns CDR1 MNHNY and CDR2 SVGAGI (reference sequence). For the CDR3, the DNA is TGTGCCAGCAGGGCACAGGGATATCAGCCCCAGCATTTT. Its translation: CASRAQGYQPQHF.

The chain links TRBV28 to TRBJ1-2; TRBD1 might be the D (5 bases). CDR1 and CDR2 (germline): MDHEN, SYDVKM. The V gene lost 6 bases and the J gene lost 7 bases, with 12 bases spanning the gap. The CDR3 has 12 amino acids. As DNA, the CDR3 is TGTGCCAGCAGCGAACAGGTTCGTGGCTACACCTTC. Its translation is CASSEQVRGYTF.

The genes are TRBV7-6 and TRBJ1-4; 8 bases agree with TRBD1. The CDR3 covers 15 residues. Germline V lookup: CDR1 SGHVS, CDR2 FNYEAQ. Losses at the gene ends were 5 bases for V and 7 bases for J; bases not matched to a gene: 9. The CDR3 nucleotides are TGTGCCAGCAGCCTCCCGGACAGGGAAGGTGAAAAACTGTTTTTT. Translated: CASSLPDREGEKLFF. Using reference TRBV7-6 and TRBJ1-4 for the parts outside the CDR3, the full variable domain is GAGVSQSPRYKVTKRGQDVALRCDPISGHVSLYWYRQALGQGPEFLTYFNYEAQQDKSGLPNDRFSAERPEGSISTLTIQRTEQRDSAMYRCASSLPDREGEKLFFGSGTQLSVL.